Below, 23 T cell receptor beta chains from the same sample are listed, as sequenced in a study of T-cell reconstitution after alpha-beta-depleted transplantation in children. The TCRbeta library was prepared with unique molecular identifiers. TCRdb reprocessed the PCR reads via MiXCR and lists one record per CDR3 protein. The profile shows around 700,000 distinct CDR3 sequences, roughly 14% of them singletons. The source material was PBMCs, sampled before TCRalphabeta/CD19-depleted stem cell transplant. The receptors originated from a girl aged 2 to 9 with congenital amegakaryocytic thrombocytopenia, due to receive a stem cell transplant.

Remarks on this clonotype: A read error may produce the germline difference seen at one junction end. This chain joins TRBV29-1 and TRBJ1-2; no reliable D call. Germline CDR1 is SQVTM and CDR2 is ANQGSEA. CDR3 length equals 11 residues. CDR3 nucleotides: TGCAGCGTCGGAGGTAACTATGGCTACCCCTTC. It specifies CSVGGNYGYPF.

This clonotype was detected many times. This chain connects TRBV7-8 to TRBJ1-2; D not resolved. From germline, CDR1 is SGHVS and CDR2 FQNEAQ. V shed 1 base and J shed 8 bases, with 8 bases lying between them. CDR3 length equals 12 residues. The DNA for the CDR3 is TGTGCCAGCAGCTTAGGAAGGCAGGGCTACACCTTC. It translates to CASSLGRQGYTF. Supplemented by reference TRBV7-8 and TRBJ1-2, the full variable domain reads GAGVSQSPRYKVAKRGQDVALRCDPISGHVSLFWYQQALGQGPEFLTYFQNEAQLDKSGLPSDRFFAERPEGSVSTLKIQRTQQEDSAVYLCASSLGRQGYTFGSGTRLTVV.

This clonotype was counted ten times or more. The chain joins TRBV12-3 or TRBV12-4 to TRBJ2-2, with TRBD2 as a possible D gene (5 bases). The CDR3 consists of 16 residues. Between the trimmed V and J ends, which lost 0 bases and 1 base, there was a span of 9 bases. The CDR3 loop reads CASSLAPGLNTGELFF. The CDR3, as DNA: TGTGCCAGCAGTTTAGCGCCTGGACTGAACACCGGGGAGCTGTTTTTT.

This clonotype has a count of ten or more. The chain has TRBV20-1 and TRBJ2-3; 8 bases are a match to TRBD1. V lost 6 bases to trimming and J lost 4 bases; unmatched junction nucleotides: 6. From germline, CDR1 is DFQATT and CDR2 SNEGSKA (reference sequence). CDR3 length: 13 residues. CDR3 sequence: CSATWTGPDTQYF. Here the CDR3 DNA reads TGCAGTGCAACCTGGACAGGGCCAGATACGCAGTATTTT.

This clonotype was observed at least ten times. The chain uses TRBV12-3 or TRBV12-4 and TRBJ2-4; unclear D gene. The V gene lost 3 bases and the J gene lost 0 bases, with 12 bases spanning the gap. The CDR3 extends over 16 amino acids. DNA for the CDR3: TGTGCCAGCAGTTTCCAGACCGTAGTAGCCAAAAACATTCAGTACTTC. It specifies CASSFQTVVAKNIQYF.

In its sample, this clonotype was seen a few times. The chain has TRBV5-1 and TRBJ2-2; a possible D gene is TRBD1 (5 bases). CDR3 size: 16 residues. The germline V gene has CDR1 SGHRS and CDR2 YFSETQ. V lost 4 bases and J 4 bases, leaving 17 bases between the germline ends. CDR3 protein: CASSQGPEGVTGELFF. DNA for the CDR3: TGCGCCAGCAGCCAGGGTCCGGAAGGCGTCACCGGGGAGCTGTTTTTT. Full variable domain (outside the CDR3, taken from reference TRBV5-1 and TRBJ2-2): KAGVTQTPRYLIKTRGQQVTLSCSPISGHRSVSWYQQTPGQGLQFLFEYFSETQRNKGNFPGRFSGRQFSNSRSEMNVSTLELGDSALYLCASSQGPEGVTGELFFGEGSRLTVL.

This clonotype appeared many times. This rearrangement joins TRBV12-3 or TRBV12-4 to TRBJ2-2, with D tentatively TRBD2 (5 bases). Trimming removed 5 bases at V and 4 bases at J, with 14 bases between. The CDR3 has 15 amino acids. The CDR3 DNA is TGTGCCAGCAGTGTGTCCTATCGGGGCACCGGGGAGCTGTTTTTT. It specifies CASSVSYRGTGELFF.

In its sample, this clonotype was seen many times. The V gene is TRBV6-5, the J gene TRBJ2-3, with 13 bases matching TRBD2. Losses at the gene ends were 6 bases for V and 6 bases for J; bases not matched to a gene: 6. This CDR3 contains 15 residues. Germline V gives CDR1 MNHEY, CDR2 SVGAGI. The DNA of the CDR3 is TGTGCCAGCAGCATTACTAGCGGGAGGGCTGATACGCAGTATTTT. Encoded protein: CASSITSGRADTQYF.

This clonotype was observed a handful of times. The CDR3, as DNA: TGCAGCGTCCGCTTTTCGGGCAACAATGAGCAGTTCTTC. Translation gives CSVRFSGNNEQFF. The rearrangement links TRBV29-1 to TRBJ2-1; D not resolved. The V gene lost 6 bases and the J gene lost 5 bases, with 14 bases spanning the gap. Per germline, CDR1 SQVTM and CDR2 ANQGSEA. The CDR3 has 13 residues.

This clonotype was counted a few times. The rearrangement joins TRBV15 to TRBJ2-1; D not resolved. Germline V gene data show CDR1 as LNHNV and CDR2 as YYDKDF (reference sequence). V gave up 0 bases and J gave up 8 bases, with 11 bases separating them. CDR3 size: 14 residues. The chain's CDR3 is CATSRDSIEDEQFF. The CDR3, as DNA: TGTGCCACCAGCAGAGATAGTATAGAGGATGAGCAGTTCTTC.

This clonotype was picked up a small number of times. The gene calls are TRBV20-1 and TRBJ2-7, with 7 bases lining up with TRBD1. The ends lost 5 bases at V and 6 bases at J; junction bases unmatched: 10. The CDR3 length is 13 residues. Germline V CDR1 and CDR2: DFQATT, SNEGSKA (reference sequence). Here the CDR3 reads CSAPDREPLEQYF. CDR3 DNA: TGCAGTGCTCCCGACAGGGAACCCCTCGAGCAGTACTTC.

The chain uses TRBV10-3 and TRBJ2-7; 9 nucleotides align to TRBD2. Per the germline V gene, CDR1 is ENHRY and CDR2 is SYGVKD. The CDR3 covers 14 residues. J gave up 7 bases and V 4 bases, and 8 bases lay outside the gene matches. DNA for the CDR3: TGTGCCATCAGTGGGATAGCGGGAGCGGAAGAGCAGTACTTC. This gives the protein CAISGIAGAEEQYF.

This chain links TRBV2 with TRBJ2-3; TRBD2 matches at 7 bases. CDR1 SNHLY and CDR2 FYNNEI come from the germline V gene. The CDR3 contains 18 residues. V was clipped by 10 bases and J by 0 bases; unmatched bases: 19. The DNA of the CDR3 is TGTGCCATATTATTCGGCCAGAACCTTAGCGGGAGCACAGATACGCAGTATTTT. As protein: CAILFGQNLSGSTDTQYF.

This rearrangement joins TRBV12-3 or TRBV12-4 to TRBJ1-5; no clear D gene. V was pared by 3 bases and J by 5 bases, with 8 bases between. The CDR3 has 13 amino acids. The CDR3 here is CASSFFRDQPQHF. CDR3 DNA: TGTGCCAGCAGTTTCTTTCGGGATCAGCCCCAGCATTTT.

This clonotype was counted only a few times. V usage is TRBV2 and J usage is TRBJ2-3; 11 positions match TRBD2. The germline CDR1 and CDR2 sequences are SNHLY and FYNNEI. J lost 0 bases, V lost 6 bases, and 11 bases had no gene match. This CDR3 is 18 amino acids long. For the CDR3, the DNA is TGTGCCAGCAGCGAACTAGCGGGAGCCCACGGAAGCACAGATACGCAGTATTTT. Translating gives CASSELAGAHGSTDTQYF.

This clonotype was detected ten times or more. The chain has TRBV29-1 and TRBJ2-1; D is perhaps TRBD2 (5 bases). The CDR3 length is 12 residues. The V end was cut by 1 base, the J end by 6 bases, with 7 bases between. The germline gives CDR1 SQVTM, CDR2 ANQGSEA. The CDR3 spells CSVEVTSNEQFF. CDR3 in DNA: TGCAGCGTTGAAGTCACTAGCAATGAGCAGTTCTTC.

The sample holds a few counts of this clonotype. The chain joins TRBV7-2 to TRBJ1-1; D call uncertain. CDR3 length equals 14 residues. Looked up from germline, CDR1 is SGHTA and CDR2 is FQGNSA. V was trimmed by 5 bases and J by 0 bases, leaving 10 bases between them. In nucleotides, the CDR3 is TGTGCCAGCAGCACTTCAGCGATGAACACTGAAGCTTTCTTT. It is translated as CASSTSAMNTEAFF.

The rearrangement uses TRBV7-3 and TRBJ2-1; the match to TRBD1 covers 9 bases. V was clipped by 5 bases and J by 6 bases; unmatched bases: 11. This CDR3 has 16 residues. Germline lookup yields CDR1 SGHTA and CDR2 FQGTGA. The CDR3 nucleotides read TGTGCCAGCAGCCACCACCCGGGACAGGGATTCAATGAGCAGTTCTTC. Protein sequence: CASSHHPGQGFNEQFF.

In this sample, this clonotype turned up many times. The CDR3 region has the DNA TGTGCCAGCAGCTCCGGACTAGCGGGAGTGAGCTACAATGAGCAGTTCTTC. Translating gives CASSSGLAGVSYNEQFF. V gene TRBV7-9 combines with J gene TRBJ2-1, with TRBD2 identical over 13 bases. Germline lookup yields CDR1 SEHNR and CDR2 FQNEAQ (reference sequence). The CDR3 is 17 amino acids. V lost 4 bases and J lost 3; bases outside the gene matches: 6.

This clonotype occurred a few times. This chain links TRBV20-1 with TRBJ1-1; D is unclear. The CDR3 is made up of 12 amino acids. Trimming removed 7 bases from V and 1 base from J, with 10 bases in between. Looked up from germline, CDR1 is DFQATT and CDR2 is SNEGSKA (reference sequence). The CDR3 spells CSGRNTNTEAFF. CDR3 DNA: TGCAGTGGAAGAAATACGAACACTGAAGCTTTCTTT.

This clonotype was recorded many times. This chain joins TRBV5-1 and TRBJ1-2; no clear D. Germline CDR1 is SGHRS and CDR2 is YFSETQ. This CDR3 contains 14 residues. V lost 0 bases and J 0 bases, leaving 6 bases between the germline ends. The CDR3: CASSLGGTNYGYTF. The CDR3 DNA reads TGCGCCAGCAGCTTGGGAGGAACTAACTATGGCTACACCTTC.

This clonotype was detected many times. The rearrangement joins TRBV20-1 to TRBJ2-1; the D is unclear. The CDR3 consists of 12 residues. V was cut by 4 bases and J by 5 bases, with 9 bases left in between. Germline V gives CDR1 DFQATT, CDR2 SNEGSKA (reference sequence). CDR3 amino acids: CSAIGVDNEQFF. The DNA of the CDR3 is TGCAGTGCTATCGGCGTCGACAATGAGCAGTTCTTC.

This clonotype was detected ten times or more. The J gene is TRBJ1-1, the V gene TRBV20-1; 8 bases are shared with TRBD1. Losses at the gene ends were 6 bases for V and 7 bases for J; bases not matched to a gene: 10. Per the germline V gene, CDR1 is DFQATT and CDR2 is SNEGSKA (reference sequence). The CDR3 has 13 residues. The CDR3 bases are TGCAGTGCCATGGACAGGGCGTTTCGTGAAGCTTTCTTT. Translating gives CSAMDRAFREAFF.